Below, 16 T cell receptor beta chains from the same sample are listed, as sequenced in a study of blood T cell repertoires in COVID-19. The data were produced by immunoSEQ multiplex PCR, yet TCRdb's version contains in-frame clones alone and is incomplete. Among roughly 200,000 clones, 75% to 90% were seen once, and the ten largest hold 6.2%. The sequenced sample was PBMCs or T cells enriched from blood (not recorded which). The receptors derive from a man in his forties who had recovered from COVID-19.

This clone has only one observation. The J gene is TRBJ2-2, the V gene TRBV9; 11 bases are shared with TRBD1. This CDR3 is built from 17 residues. The trim removed 2 bases at V and 4 bases at J, leaving 7 bases unmatched. CDR1 SGDLS and CDR2 YYNGEE come from the germline V gene. The CDR3 is CASSVAEGTGGTGELFF. The CDR3 nucleotides are TGTGCCAGCAGCGTTGCTGAGGGGACAGGGGGCACCGGGGAGCTGTTTTTT. Full variable domain (remainder filled in from reference TRBV9 and TRBJ2-2): DSGVTQTPKHLITATGQRVTLRCSPRSGDLSVYWYQQSLDQGLQFLIQYYNGEERAKGNILERFSAQQFPDLHSELNLSSLELGDSALYFCASSVAEGTGGTGELFFGEGSRLTVL.

At least ten counts were recorded for this clone. The J gene is TRBJ1-6, the V gene TRBV5-1, with D perhaps TRBD1 (5 bases). The germline gives CDR1 SGHRS, CDR2 YFSETQ. The CDR3 is made up of 14 amino acids. V lost 1 base and J lost 6, with 8 bases in between. Here the CDR3 reads CASSLQGGNSPLHF. For the CDR3, the DNA is TGCGCCAGCAGCTTGCAGGGTGGTAATTCACCCCTCCACTTT.

Only one count was recorded for this clone. The chain couples TRBV2 to TRBJ1-5, with D possibly matching TRBD1 (5 bases). From germline, CDR1 is SNHLY and CDR2 FYNNEI. With 4 bases removed from V and 6 bases from J, the gap between germline ends came to 19 bases. There are 16 residues in the CDR3. The CDR3 region has the DNA TGTGCCAGCAGTGGGGGGGGGTCGTCAGCAGGTCAGCCCCAGCATTTT. Encoded protein: CASSGGGSSAGQPQHF. The full variable domain, completed using reference TRBV2 and TRBJ1-5, is EPEVTQTPSHQVTQMGQEVILRCVPISNHLYFYWYRQILGQKVEFLVSFYNNEISEKSEIFDDQFSVERPDGSNFTLKIRSTKLEDSAMYFCASSGGGSSAGQPQHFGDGTRLSIL.

The count of this clone is one. This sequence joins TRBV29-1 and TRBJ1-2, with TRBD1 matching over 11 bases. The germline CDR1 and CDR2 sequences are SQVTM and ANQGSEA. The V segment lost 7 bases and the J segment 2 bases; nucleotides outside the gene matches: 3. This CDR3 is built from 13 residues. CDR3: CSARTGGNYGYTF. CDR3 bases: TGCAGCGCCCGGACAGGGGGCAACTATGGCTACACCTTC.

This chain uses TRBV6-6 with TRBJ2-7; 12 bases match TRBD2. V gave up 7 bases and J gave up 3 bases; unmatched junction bases: 4. From germline, CDR1 is MNHNY and CDR2 SVGAGI (reference sequence). This CDR3 has 14 residues. CDR3 in amino acids: CASILTSGSYEQYF. The CDR3 bases are TGTGCCAGCATCCTGACTAGCGGGAGCTACGAGCAGTACTTC.

This clone was counted a few times. This rearrangement joins TRBV5-1 to TRBJ1-4; D is unclear. V was cut by 0 bases and J by 5 bases, with 8 bases left in between. The V gene's germline CDR1 is SGHRS and CDR2 YFSETQ. The CDR3 contains 14 residues. The CDR3 bases are TGCGCCAGCAGCTTGGGCCGGGTGAATGAAAAACTGTTTTTT. This translates into CASSLGRVNEKLFF.

The chain has TRBV1 and TRBJ2-3; the D call in the table, TRBD2, was not verified against the DNA. TRBV1 is marked as a pseudogene. This CDR3 contains 16 residues. The CDR3 nucleotides read TGCACCAGCAGCCTCTTCGAGGGGGGGATCACAGATACGCAGTATTTT. Amino acid sequence: CTSSLFEGGITDTQYF.

The chain carries TRBV27 and TRBJ2-4; 8 positions agree with TRBD2. Trimming cost V 5 bases and J 3 bases; bases outside gene matches: 12. Germline values: CDR1 MNHEY, CDR2 SMNVEV (reference sequence). This CDR3 has 17 amino acids. The CDR3 region is CASSTSLDREGKNIQYF. DNA for the CDR3: TGTGCCAGCAGTACCTCCCTGGATCGGGAGGGCAAAAACATTCAGTACTTC.

The chain recombines TRBV6-5 with TRBJ1-1; D is possibly TRBD1 (6 bases). Trimming took 7 bases from V and 6 from J, leaving 15 bases between them. The CDR3 has 13 residues. Germline CDR1 reads MNHEY; CDR2 reads SVGAGI. CDR3 coding DNA: TGTGCCAGCACCTCGACAGGCTGGGCTGAAGCTTTCTTT. It codes for CASTSTGWAEAFF.

V is TRBV18 and J is TRBJ2-7, with TRBD1 as a possible D gene (6 bases). CDR1 and CDR2 (germline): KGHSH, LQKENI. There are 16 residues in the CDR3. Trimming stripped 5 bases from V and 5 bases from J, with 22 bases between. The DNA of the CDR3 is TGTGCCAGCTCAAGCCTCAAGCAGGGGCTTAGGCACGAGCAGTACTTC. It encodes CASSSLKQGLRHEQYF.

This rearrangement joins TRBV27 to TRBJ2-3; 13 nucleotides agree with TRBD2. Trimming removed 3 bases from V and 0 bases from J; junction bases left unmatched: 9. Germline V lookup: CDR1 MNHEY, CDR2 SMNVEV (reference sequence). There are 19 residues in the CDR3. CDR3 sequence reads: CASSFTRGGLAGSTDTQYF. CDR3 coding DNA: TGTGCCAGCAGTTTTACCAGGGGGGGACTAGCGGGAAGCACAGATACGCAGTATTTT.

The chain uses TRBV10-3 and TRBJ1-2; D might be TRBD1 (6 bases). Trimming took 6 bases from V and 4 from J, leaving 18 bases between them. The CDR3 loop spans 15 amino acids. The germline CDR1 and CDR2 sequences are ENHRY and SYGVKD. CDR3 DNA sequence: TGTGCCATCAGGGGGACATGGGGAGACCCCTATGGCTACACCTTC. It translates to CAIRGTWGDPYGYTF.

The chain joins TRBV5-6 to TRBJ2-1; 14 bases fit TRBD2. Per germline, CDR1 SGHDT and CDR2 YYEEEE. This CDR3 comprises 15 residues. The junction had 3 bases not matched to a gene; V was cut back by 3 bases and J by 7 bases. This CDR3 is CASSYGTSGSNEQFF. CDR3 coding DNA: TGTGCCAGCAGCTACGGGACTAGCGGGAGTAATGAGCAGTTCTTC. Complete variable domain (other parts from reference TRBV5-6 and TRBJ2-1): DAGVTQSPTHLIKTRGQQVTLRCSPKSGHDTVSWYQQALGQGPQFIFQYYEEEERQRGNFPDRFSGHQFPNYSSELNVNALLLGDSALYLCASSYGTSGSNEQFFGPGTRLTVL.

V and J are TRBV28 and TRBJ1-2, with 10 bases fitting TRBD1. Germline values: CDR1 MDHEN, CDR2 SYDVKM. Trimming removed 3 bases from V and 8 bases from J; junction bases left unmatched: 6. The length of the CDR3 is 14 residues. The CDR3 sequence: CASSFRQGAKGYTF. CDR3 nucleotide sequence: TGTGCCAGCAGTTTTCGACAGGGGGCGAAGGGCTACACCTTC.

J is TRBJ2-1 and V is TRBV6-5; perhaps TRBD2 as D (5 bases). This CDR3 is built from 11 residues. V gave up 8 bases and J gave up 8 bases, with 10 bases separating them. Germline V lookup: CDR1 MNHEY, CDR2 SVGAGI. CDR3 nucleotides: TGTGCCAGCTCGAGGGTTGATGAGCAGTTCTTC. It translates to CASSRVDEQFF.

V and J are TRBV27 and TRBJ1-2; TRBD1 agrees at 8 bases. CDR1 is MNHEY, CDR2 SMNVEV, per germline (reference sequence). The V segment lost 5 bases and the J segment 6 bases; nucleotides outside the gene matches: 8. CDR3 length: 14 amino acids. CDR3 protein: CASSHQGALDGYTF. CDR3 bases: TGTGCCAGCAGTCATCAGGGGGCGCTTGATGGCTACACCTTC.